A selection of T cell receptor beta chains follows, all from one sample in a study of T-cell memory formation after mild COVID-19. TCRdb re-called the 5' RACE reads with MiXCR, one entry per CDR3 protein. This sample has fewer than 140,000 distinct CDR3 sequences, with 15% to 20% found just once. The source material was PBMCs or a T cell subset sorted from them (not recorded which). These receptors all come from an adult woman who had mild COVID-19 (a few samples of this study predate the infection). Cell type and time point are not known. The CDR3 runs from the conserved cysteine through the conserved F or W. A D gene is named only where the DNA matches it firmly.

v_gene	j_gene	d_gene	CDR3aa
TRBV7-2	TRBJ1-6	-	CASSRGSQGNSPLHF
TRBV27	TRBJ2-7	TRBD2	CATQGRGRSYEQYF
TRBV29-1	TRBJ2-2	-	CSVTGGTGELFF
TRBV6-5	TRBJ2-5	-	CASSPSGWDNQETQYF
TRBV20-1	TRBJ2-1	TRBD2	CSATQTGTSGEEQFF
TRBV2	TRBJ2-5	-	CASSVWLRETQYF
TRBV6-2/TRBV6-3	TRBJ2-7	-	CASSYSRDPVEQYF
TRBV20-1	TRBJ1-1	-	CSPSFRGRGRDTEAFF
TRBV12-5	TRBJ2-1	-	CASDFGGTYNEQFF
TRBV5-6	TRBJ2-1	TRBD2	CASSPGAGGPGNEQFF
TRBV4-2	TRBJ2-7	-	CASSQDTNYEQYF
TRBV9	TRBJ2-4	-	CASSVEEGPKNIQYF
TRBV27	TRBJ1-5	-	CASSFLVDSNQPQHF
TRBV5-5	TRBJ2-2	-	CASSPTPETGELFF
TRBV6-2/TRBV6-3	TRBJ1-2	TRBD1	CASSPTGIYGYTF
TRBV4-3	TRBJ2-1	-	CASSQEGGGWSSYNEQFF
TRBV29-1	TRBJ2-3	-	CSVELWGTDTQYF
TRBV5-5	TRBJ2-1	TRBD1	CASSSGQGRGNEQFF
TRBV24-1	TRBJ2-1	-	CATEGVYNEQFF
TRBV4-2	TRBJ2-7	-	CASSQEIATVYEQYF
TRBV20-1	TRBJ2-7	TRBD1	CSARVGTGSTYEQYF
TRBV4-1	TRBJ1-2	TRBD1	CASSQGLSTGFIYGYTF
TRBV27	TRBJ2-1	TRBD2	CASSFLLAGSQDEQFF
TRBV5-1	TRBJ2-1	TRBD2	CASSRTSSGGLYNEQFF
TRBV6-2/TRBV6-3	TRBJ1-5	-	CASSYDSTPNQPQHF
TRBV7-9	TRBJ2-7	-	CASSLPGSYEQYF
TRBV6-6	TRBJ1-1	-	CASSTGLGTEAFF
TRBV20-1	TRBJ1-2	-	CRTREGQVNYGYTF
TRBV14	TRBJ2-5	TRBD1	CASSQWTGEETQYF
TRBV5-4	TRBJ1-2	-	CASSANGLDGYTF
TRBV7-9	TRBJ2-7	-	CASSLVPGDTNYEQYF
TRBV7-2	TRBJ2-2	-	CASSLIRGDGELFF
TRBV7-9	TRBJ2-7	TRBD1	CASSLRSRQGDEQYF
TRBV12-3/TRBV12-4	TRBJ2-1	TRBD1	CASSDPFGDRGNNEQFF
TRBV18	TRBJ2-7	TRBD1	CASSPIGTGYEQYF
TRBV2	TRBJ2-5	-	CASKTGQLDQETQYF
TRBV29-1	TRBJ2-1	TRBD2	CSVVPAGGTYNEQFF
TRBV18	TRBJ2-5	TRBD2	CASSTSSAQETQYF
TRBV29-1	TRBJ2-1	TRBD2	CSVGTSGRAYNEQFF
TRBV7-3	TRBJ1-2	TRBD1	CASSQTGGDPYGYTF
TRBV25-1	TRBJ1-1	TRBD1	CASSDPGQGSEAFF
TRBV7-8	TRBJ2-2	-	CASSFFLGVGELFF
TRBV10-3	TRBJ2-7	-	CAISDTPSYEQYF
TRBV20-1	TRBJ2-5	TRBD2	CSARDQERESLETQYF
TRBV4-3	TRBJ1-1	-	CASSQDPWAHGNTEAFF
TRBV5-1	TRBJ2-7	-	CASSYGTSYEQYF
TRBV12-3/TRBV12-4	TRBJ2-7	TRBD2	CASSTGLAPLEQYF
TRBV24-1	TRBJ2-5	-	CATSTEDTQYF
TRBV27	TRBJ1-1	-	CASSFMGGNTEAFF
TRBV27	TRBJ2-4	-	CASTPTVVEAKNIQYF
TRBV29-1	TRBJ2-7	-	CSASFYGGYEQYF
TRBV12-3/TRBV12-4	TRBJ2-3	TRBD1	CASSQPQGTDTQYF
TRBV6-5	TRBJ1-2	-	CASSRRTAHYGYTF
TRBV5-1	TRBJ2-7	-	CASSFRQATYEQYF